This TCR beta chain was sequenced during a study of T cell clones after liver transplantation. Study context: Post-transplant blood was tracked for graft-donor-reactive T cell clones identified in a pre-transplant mixed lymphocyte reaction. Until 12-24 months post-transplant, subjects got standard immunosuppression and no induction. Draws occurred before transplant, before withdrawal, and after complete or failed withdrawal.

Overall study results and limits: A significant post-transplant drop in circulating graft-donor-reactive CD4 TCRbeta sequences occurred in most of the 8 subjects.

Produced via immunoSEQ multiplex PCR; TCRdb's table is partial and in-frame only. Of tens of thousands of clones listed, 71% are singletons. Trimming stripped 2 bases from V and 5 bases from J, with 6 bases between. The CDR3 sequence is 12 residues long. Germline CDR1 reads SGHNT; CDR2 reads YYREEE (reference sequence). Details on this clone: Its specificity is not known.

The J gene is TRBJ2-3, the V gene TRBV5-4; the D is unclear. The source is a human donor who received a liver transplant. Specimen: CD4+ T cells from blood, collected before liver transplant. The CDR3 spells CASSFDRDTQYF. The CDR3 bases are TGTGCCAGCAGCTTTGATAGAGATACGCAGTATTTT.